The clone carrying this T cell receptor (beta chain) was observed a handful of times. No antigen is known for it. The germline gives CDR1 MNHEY, CDR2 SVGAGI. V lost 0 bases and J lost 5; bases outside the gene matches: 7. The CDR3 loop spans 15 amino acids. The source of the sample is a study of a mutant IDH1 vaccine in newly diagnosed glioma. Study summary: Patients in the study were vaccinated eight times, receiving shots in weeks 1, 3, 5, 7, 11, 15, 19 and 23. Treated patients showed a male proportion of approximately 62%, a female proportion of roughly 40%, and a mean age of roughly 40 years. Receipt of radiotherapy, temozolomide, or both preceded the study, and most received both.

Sample time point: week 5, during vaccination. Vaccine doses each comprised 300 ug of mutant IDH1 20-mer peptide, with topical imiquimod. Here immunoSEQ multiplex PCR was the method, and the copy in TCRdb shows in-frame clones only, minus some. The sample holds 50,000 to 70,000 clones, 65% to 90% seen once. Whole-study results and caveats: The occurrence of vaccine-induced immune responses was seen in approximately 92% of patients.

The sequenced sample was PBMCs, obtained from a glioma patient whose treatment included an IDH1 peptide vaccine. The clonotype originates from a young woman with glioma. Some clones in this sample may be carry-over from other donors' samples. This chain uses TRBV6-5 with TRBJ2-7; 7 positions agree with TRBD2. The CDR3 spells CASSYSGLAADEQYF. In DNA form, the CDR3 reads TGTGCCAGCAGTTACTCGGGGCTAGCGGCTGACGAGCAGTACTTC.